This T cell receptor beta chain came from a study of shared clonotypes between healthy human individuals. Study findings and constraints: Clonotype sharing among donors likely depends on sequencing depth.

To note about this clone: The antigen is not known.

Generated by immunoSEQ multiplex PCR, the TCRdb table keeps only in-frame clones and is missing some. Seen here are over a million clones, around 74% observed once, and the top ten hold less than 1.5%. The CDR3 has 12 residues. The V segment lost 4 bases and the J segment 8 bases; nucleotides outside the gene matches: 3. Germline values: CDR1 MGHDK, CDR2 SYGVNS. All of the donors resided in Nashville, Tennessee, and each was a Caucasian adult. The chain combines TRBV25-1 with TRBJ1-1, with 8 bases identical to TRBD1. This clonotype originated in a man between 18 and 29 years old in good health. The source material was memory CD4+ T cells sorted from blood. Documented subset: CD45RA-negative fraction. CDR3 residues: CASSGQGTEAFF. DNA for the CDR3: TGTGCCAGCAGTGGACAGGGGACCGAAGCTTTCTTT.